The 23 T cell receptor beta chains below all came from one sample that was sequenced in a study of blood T cells in healthy people across ages. Then a second PCR, running roughly 7 to 11 cycles, was carried out with a sample-barcoded 5' primer and a J-beta primer mix. One entry per CDR3 protein results from TCRdb running MiXCR on the 5' RACE reads. This sample has 800,000 or so distinct CDR3 sequences, with about 42% found just once. The sequenced material came from blood. The receptors originated from a man aged 80 or over in good health.

The chain employs TRBV2 and TRBJ1-2; D remains ambiguous. Trimming shortened V by 4 bases and J by 4 bases, and 13 bases separated the two germline ends. CDR1 SNHLY and CDR2 FYNNEI come from the germline V gene. CDR3 length equals 14 residues. In DNA, the CDR3 is TGTGCCAGCAGTGTGGATGGAGCCTTCTATGGCTACACCTTC. Translating it yields CASSVDGAFYGYTF.

This clonotype showed up just a few times. One end of the junction does not line up with germline, which may come from a read error. The chain joins TRBV14 to TRBJ1-2, with D hard to call. Germline V CDR1 and CDR2: SGHDN, FVKESK. The CDR3 extends over 14 amino acids. The DNA for the CDR3 is TGTGCCAGCAGCAAAGAGCTCCGGACGGTGGCCTACACCTTC. Protein: CASSKELRTVAYTF. The variable domain in full, with the rest retrieved from reference TRBV14 and TRBJ1-2, is EAGVTQFPSHSVIEKGQTVTLRCDPISGHDNLYWYRRVMGKEIKFLLHFVKESKQDESGMPNNRFLAERTGGTYSTLKVQPAELEDSGVYFCASSKELRTVAYTFGSGTRLTVV.

The chain combines TRBV7-2 with TRBJ2-3; 7 nucleotides match TRBD2. The V segment lost 2 bases and the J segment 6 bases; nucleotides outside the gene matches: 11. The CDR3 spans 16 residues. From germline, CDR1 is SGHTA and CDR2 FQGNSA. CDR3 nucleotides: TGTGCCAGCAGCTTAAAAGGACGAGCGGGAATTGATACGCAGTATTTT. Amino acids: CASSLKGRAGIDTQYF.

In the case of this clonotype: Sequence at one end of the junction differs from germline and may be a read error. This chain connects TRBV12-3 or TRBV12-4 to TRBJ2-3, with D maybe TRBD2 (5 bases). CDR3 size: 13 residues. The CDR3 is CSSSVGLVDTQYF. In DNA, the CDR3 is TGTTCCAGCAGTGTCGGACTCGTAGATACGCAGTATTTT.

The table lists this clonotype with a few counts. The J gene is TRBJ2-1, the V gene TRBV5-1, with 8 bases lining up with TRBD2. The ends lost 7 bases at V and 7 bases at J; junction bases unmatched: 13. CDR1 and CDR2 (germline): SGHRS, YFSETQ. CDR3 length equals 15 residues. The CDR3 here is CASCPPGLGANEQFF. The CDR3 bases are TGCGCCAGCTGCCCTCCGGGACTAGGGGCGAATGAGCAGTTCTTC.

Ten or more counts support this clonotype. The genes are TRBV2 and TRBJ2-3; TRBD1 is a possible D gene (6 bases). CDR1 SNHLY and CDR2 FYNNEI come from the germline V gene. This CDR3 has 14 residues. Trimming left V 7 bases short and J 4 bases short, with 15 bases between. Here the CDR3 reads CASTRAGASDTQYF. CDR3 nucleotides: TGTGCCAGCACCCGAGCAGGGGCCTCAGATACGCAGTATTTT. The complete variable domain, with remaining parts taken from reference TRBV2 and TRBJ2-3, reads EPEVTQTPSHQVTQMGQEVILRCVPISNHLYFYWYRQILGQKVEFLVSFYNNEISEKSEIFDDQFSVERPDGSNFTLKIRSTKLEDSAMYFCASTRAGASDTQYFGPGTRLTVL.

The chain joins TRBV10-3 to TRBJ2-7, with D unclear. Matching the DNA end better, TRBJ2-5 makes the J call doubtful. Looked up from germline, CDR1 is ENHRY and CDR2 is SYGVKD. The CDR3 has 12 amino acids. DNA for the CDR3: TGTGCCATCACCCAGGATCAAGAGACCCAGTACTTC. Protein product: CAITQDQETQYF.

The CDR3 nucleotides are TGTGCCAGCAGCCCCACACTAGCGGGTCTCTCCTACGAGCAGTACTTC. Translation: CASSPTLAGLSYEQYF. This chain connects TRBV7-2 to TRBJ2-7; 9 nucleotides match TRBD2. Germline trimming cut 5 bases from V and 0 bases from J; bases unmatched to any gene: 8. CDR3 length equals 16 residues. Looked up from germline, CDR1 is SGHTA and CDR2 is FQGNSA.

The V gene is TRBV6-5, the J gene TRBJ1-2; D perhaps matches TRBD1 (5 bases). The ends were cut back, 0 bases at V and 2 bases at J, with 10 bases in the middle. The CDR3 covers 15 residues. Germline values: CDR1 MNHEY, CDR2 SVGAGI. The CDR3 sequence: CASSYSPGINYGYTF. CDR3 nucleotide sequence: TGTGCCAGCAGTTACTCTCCAGGGATAAACTATGGCTACACCTTC.

This clonotype was picked up a small number of times. This chain connects TRBV20-1 to TRBJ2-1; 12 nucleotides match TRBD2. The ends lost 5 bases at V and 7 bases at J; junction bases unmatched: 3. The CDR3 sequence is 13 residues long. Germline V gene lookup returns CDR1 DFQATT and CDR2 SNEGSKA (reference sequence). The CDR3 nucleotides are TGCAGTGCTGCTAGCGGGAGGGCGAATGAGCAGTTCTTC. This sequence encodes CSAASGRANEQFF.

In its sample, this clonotype was seen many times. V is TRBV20-1 and J is TRBJ1-2, with 10 bases aligning to TRBD1. With V trimmed by 6 bases and J by 7 bases, 14 bases remained unmatched. The CDR3 is made up of 15 amino acids. Looked up from germline, CDR1 is DFQATT and CDR2 is SNEGSKA (reference sequence). The CDR3 here is CSAPLATGGDGGYTF. In nucleotides, the CDR3 is TGCAGTGCCCCACTCGCGACAGGGGGCGATGGTGGCTACACCTTC.

This clonotype was detected only once. The genes are TRBV29-1 and TRBJ2-5; maybe TRBD2 (6 bases). CDR1 is SQVTM, CDR2 ANQGSEA, per germline. There are 14 residues in the CDR3. Trimming removed 4 bases at V and 2 bases at J, with 14 bases between. Here the CDR3 reads CSVGPGLLQETQYF. The CDR3 nucleotides read TGCAGCGTTGGGCCGGGACTTCTACAAGAGACCCAGTACTTC.

The chain recombines TRBV5-6 with TRBJ2-2; the match to TRBD2 covers 8 bases. The CDR3 has 16 amino acids. V trimming: 6 bases; J trimming: 4 bases; junction bases outside the gene matches: 11. Germline loops: CDR1 SGHDT, CDR2 YYEEEE. The CDR3 loop reads CASTRTGAGVTGELFF. The CDR3 DNA follows: TGTGCCAGCACCCGGACGGGAGCGGGAGTCACCGGGGAGCTGTTTTTT.

For this clonotype: The junction does not match germline at one end; this may be a read error. V gene TRBV20-1 combines with J gene TRBJ2-1; 7 nucleotides align to TRBD1. There are 15 residues in the CDR3. Germline assignment: CDR1 DFQATT and CDR2 SNEGSKA (reference sequence). CDR3 amino acids: CSARPGQSSHNEQFF. The CDR3 DNA reads TGCAGTGCGCGACCGGGACAGAGCTCCCACAATGAGCAGTTCTTC.

This clonotype appeared once. The V and J genes are TRBV28 and TRBJ2-7, with TRBD2 identical over 9 bases. In germline, CDR1 is MDHEN, CDR2 SYDVKM. The CDR3 sequence is 21 residues long. Unmatched junction bases numbered 29, after V lost 9 bases and J lost 2 bases. The CDR3: CASSPRGGGTRPNLVTYEQYF. CDR3 sequence (DNA): TGTGCCAGTAGCCCGCGGGGGGGAGGGACTCGACCTAATTTAGTCACCTACGAGCAGTACTTC.

This clonotype was found a few times. CDR3 amino acids: CASSFDSGNQPQHF. The CDR3 bases are TGTGCCAGCAGTTTCGATAGTGGCAATCAGCCCCAGCATTTT. The V and J genes are TRBV28 and TRBJ1-5; D gene unclear. V was clipped by 3 bases and J by 2 bases, with 8 bases between them. This CDR3 has 14 amino acids. Germline V gene sequence: CDR1 MDHEN, CDR2 SYDVKM.

This chain uses TRBV24-1 with TRBJ2-1; 9 bases match TRBD1. The CDR3 extends over 15 amino acids. Germline CDR1 KGHDR, CDR2 SFDVKD. With 1 base clipped from V and 5 bases from J, the junction kept 2 bases outside the gene matches. The CDR3 DNA follows: TGTGCCACCAGTGATTTCGGACAGGGGAACAATGAGCAGTTCTTC. Translating gives CATSDFGQGNNEQFF.

This clonotype was observed a handful of times. V is TRBV5-1 and J is TRBJ1-2; tentatively, D is TRBD1 (5 bases). The germline V gene has CDR1 SGHRS and CDR2 YFSETQ. Trimming removed 2 bases from V and 8 bases from J, with 19 bases in between. This CDR3 is built from 15 residues. The chain's CDR3 is CASSFSGDGPGGYTF. The CDR3 DNA is TGCGCCAGCAGCTTCTCGGGGGATGGACCTGGAGGCTACACCTTC.

This clonotype was detected ten times or more. The J gene is TRBJ2-6, the V gene TRBV7-2, with D possibly being TRBD1 (6 bases). V lost 4 bases and J lost 2, with 12 bases in between. Germline CDR1 is SGHTA and CDR2 is FQGNSA. CDR3 length equals 16 residues. The CDR3 DNA reads TGTGCCAGCAGCTCCGGACAGTTTGCTGGGGCCAACGTCCTGACTTTC. This codes for CASSSGQFAGANVLTF.

This clonotype has more than one count but fewer than ten. The gene calls are TRBV5-1 and TRBJ1-2; weak D call: TRBD1 (6 bases). Trimming shortened V by 4 bases and J by 6 bases, and 16 bases separated the two germline ends. Per germline, CDR1 SGHRS and CDR2 YFSETQ. The CDR3 is 14 amino acids. CDR3 sequence (DNA): TGCGCCAGCAGCCAAACAGGGATTTTCGATGGCTACACCTTC. As protein: CASSQTGIFDGYTF. Complete variable domain (other parts from reference TRBV5-1 and TRBJ1-2): KAGVTQTPRYLIKTRGQQVTLSCSPISGHRSVSWYQQTPGQGLQFLFEYFSETQRNKGNFPGRFSGRQFSNSRSEMNVSTLELGDSALYLCASSQTGIFDGYTFGSGTRLTVV.

This clonotype was counted only a few times. The chain has TRBV25-1 and TRBJ1-2, with 10 bases aligning to TRBD1. This CDR3 is built from 17 residues. Germline V gives CDR1 MGHDK, CDR2 SYGVNS. Trimming at V came to 1 base and at J to 5 bases, leaving 10 bases not matched to a gene. CDR3 residues: CASSEFSGDRGDYGYTF. Here the CDR3 DNA reads TGTGCCAGCAGTGAATTTTCGGGGGACAGGGGCGATTATGGCTACACCTTC.

The chain couples TRBV5-1 to TRBJ2-7; TRBD1 is a possible D gene (6 bases). V was shortened by 3 bases and J by 5 bases, with 12 bases between the two germline ends. The CDR3 spans 13 residues. Per germline, CDR1 SGHRS and CDR2 YFSETQ. In DNA, the CDR3 is TGCGCCAGCAGCTCCAGGACAGTCCACGAGCAGTACTTC. This gives the protein CASSSRTVHEQYF.

This clonotype was picked up a small number of times. This chain uses TRBV6-1 with TRBJ2-3; D remains ambiguous. Germline CDR1 is MNHNS and CDR2 is SASEGT. V dropped 5 bases and J dropped 7 bases, with 10 bases sitting between them. CDR3 length equals 12 residues. DNA of the CDR3: TGTGCCAGCAGTCAAAAGTCAAATACGCAGTATTTT. Protein: CASSQKSNTQYF.